This T cell receptor beta chain was observed in a study of blood T cell repertoires in COVID-19. Looking at the study overall: COVID-19 samples, acute and convalescent, were from the United States, Italy and Spain. Sources were T cells, B-cell-depleted T cells, or PBMCs; the material itself was cDNA or gDNA.

Germline loops: CDR1 SGHTA, CDR2 FQGTGA. V shed 5 bases and J 5 bases; nucleotides not matched to a gene: 3. The CDR3 runs 13 residues. Authors' data handling: Researchers report that nucleated cell counts were estimated from reference gene primer amplification. Libraries were prepared by immunoSEQ multiplex PCR; TCRdb keeps only in-frame clonotypes and omits some of them. D and trimming were read from the DNA, whereas the V and J calls and clone size are those reported in that table. The sample shows around 170,000 clones, about 88% of them seen only once. This chain links TRBV7-3 with TRBJ1-5, with TRBD1 matching over 7 bases. This TCR came from a man aged 60-69 years with acute or convalescent COVID-19. Sequences were obtained from peripheral blood. CDR3 nucleotide sequence: TGTGCCAGCAGCCTCGACAGGGATCAGCCCCAGCATTTT. Protein sequence: CASSLDRDQPQHF. Together with reference TRBV7-3 and TRBJ1-5, the CDR3 gives the full variable domain: GAGVSQTPSNKVTEKGKYVELRCDPISGHTALYWYRQSLGQGPEFLIYFQGTGAADDSGLPNDRFFAVRPEGSVSTLKIQRTERGDSAVYLCASSLDRDQPQHFGDGTRLSIL.